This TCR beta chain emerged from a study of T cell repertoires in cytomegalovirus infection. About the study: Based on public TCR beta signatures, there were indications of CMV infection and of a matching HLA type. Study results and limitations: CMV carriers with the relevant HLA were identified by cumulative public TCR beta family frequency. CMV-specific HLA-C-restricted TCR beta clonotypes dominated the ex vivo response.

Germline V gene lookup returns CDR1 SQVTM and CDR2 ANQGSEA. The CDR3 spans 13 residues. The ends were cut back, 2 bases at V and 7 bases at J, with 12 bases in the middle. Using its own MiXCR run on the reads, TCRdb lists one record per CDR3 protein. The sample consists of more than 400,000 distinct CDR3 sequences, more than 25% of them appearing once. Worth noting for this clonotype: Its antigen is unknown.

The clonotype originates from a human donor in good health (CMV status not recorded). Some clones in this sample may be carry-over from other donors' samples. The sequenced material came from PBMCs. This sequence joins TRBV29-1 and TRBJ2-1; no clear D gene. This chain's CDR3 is CSVEIGVVNEQFF. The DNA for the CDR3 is TGCAGCGTTGAAATTGGAGTAGTGAATGAGCAGTTCTTC.